One TCR beta chain is described in this entry. Its antigen is currently unknown. The run depth of the assay was deep. Repertoires were generated with immunoSEQ multiplex PCR, while TCRdb's copy carries only in-frame clones and drops some. The table records approximately 1.5 million clones, 98% to 99% of them present only once. This sample stems from a study of shared clonotypes between healthy human individuals. CDR3 length equals 17 residues. The V gene's germline CDR1 is SGHRS and CDR2 YFSETQ. V was clipped by 0 bases and J by 0 bases, with 10 bases between them. The study separated CD4+ cells into CD45RA+ naive and CD45RA-negative memory subsets. The study, taken as a whole, reports: Clonotype sharing across four donors was observed for about 4.8% of naive CD4 clonotypes. Relative to clonotypes present in all four donors, those not shared had lower generation probabilities.

The TCR sequence derives from a man aged 30-40 years in good health. The gene calls are TRBV5-1 and TRBJ2-6, with D unclear. Source material: naive CD4+ T cells sorted from blood. This sample's subset: CD45RA+ positively selected. CDR3 residues: CASSLAPRSSGANVLTF. The CDR3 region has the DNA TGCGCCAGCAGCTTGGCGCCCCGTAGCTCTGGGGCCAACGTCCTGACTTTC.